The sequence of this T cell receptor beta chain was determined in a study of CD8+CD57+ T cells in acquired aplastic anemia. Turning to the study itself: Sorted CD4+ and CD8+ cell DNA averaged approximately 3.2 ug.

A word on this clonotype: Its specificity is unknown.

Whole-study results and caveats: Overlapping CD8+ CDR3 repertoires of patients and controls contained under 35 shared sequences.

Profiling of TCR beta VDJ combinations and CDR3 sequences used genomic DNA as template. TCRdb recomputed calls from the reads with MiXCR, one row per CDR3 protein. Of some 220,000 distinct CDR3 sequences in the sample, 30% to 35% were seen once. Trimming stripped 5 bases from V and 7 bases from J, with 24 bases between. CDR1 is SQVTM and CDR2 is ANQGSEA in the germline V gene. This CDR3 contains 16 residues. J is TRBJ2-1 and V is TRBV29-1; D may correspond to TRBD1 or TRBD2 (5 bases each). This clonotype was sampled from a human donor in good health, serving as a control. Source material: sorted CD4+, CD8+, or CD8+CD57+ T cells (not recorded which) from PBMCs. CDR3: CSVPSLRRERGNEQFF. The DNA for the CDR3 is TGCAGCGTTCCCTCCCTACGCAGGGAGCGTGGGAATGAGCAGTTCTTC.